Listed below are T cell receptor beta chains from one sample, sequenced in a study of cytomegalovirus exposure and HLA in healthy donors. TCRdb keeps only in-frame clones here, not all; method: immunoSEQ multiplex PCR. The sample lists some 180,000 clones, around 75% occurring once. Sequencing used PBMCs. The receptors were gathered from a female donor in good health and CMV-seronegative. Each CDR3 is given with its conserved first and last residue. A D gene is named only where the DNA matches it firmly. The listing skips clone size in some rows; elsewhere it reads once, few, many or a size class.

v_gene,abundance,d_gene,j_gene,CDR3nt,CDR3aa
TRBV7-9,-,-,TRBJ1-1,TGTTCCAGCAGCTTAGCCGGGGTGAACACTGAAGCTTTCTTT,CSSSLAGVNTEAFF
TRBV12-5,-,-,TRBJ1-6,TGTGCTAGTGGTCTCACAGGCTTGGGCTCACCCCTCCACTTT,CASGLTGLGSPLHF
TRBV5-4,-,TRBD2,TRBJ2-2,TGTGCCAGCAGCCTTAGCGGGAGCAACACCGGGGAGCTGTTTTTT,CASSLSGSNTGELFF
TRBV10-1,-,TRBD2,TRBJ2-1,TGCGCCAGCAAGGGGACTAGCGGGAGAGAGACCTACAATGAGCAGTTCTTC,CASKGTSGRETYNEQFF
TRBV6-1,-,TRBD1,TRBJ2-1,TGTGCCAGCAGTGCCGGGACAGGGGTTTTCAATGAGCAGTTCTTC,CASSAGTGVFNEQFF
TRBV28,-,TRBD2,TRBJ2-2,TGTGCCAGCAGCACCGGGACTAGCGGGGGAGGGCCTTTAAGTACCGGGGAGCTGTTTTTT,CASSTGTSGGGPLSTGELFF
TRBV28,-,-,TRBJ2-1,TGTGCCAGCAGGGGTGCGGATGAGCAGTTCTTC,CASRGADEQFF
TRBV30,-,TRBD2,TRBJ2-3,TGTGCCTGGAGACTAGCGGGCATCACAGATACGCAGTATTTT,CAWRLAGITDTQYF
TRBV2,once,-,TRBJ2-5,TGTGCCAGCAGAAGGGGCATGACTCAAGAGACCCAGTACTTC,CASRRGMTQETQYF
TRBV5-6,-,-,TRBJ1-2,TGTGCCAGCAGCCCTGGGGGGGGGCGATTCGGCTACACCTTC,CASSPGGGRFGYTF
TRBV5-6,-,-,TRBJ2-5,TGTGCCAGCGAGCTAGGCGCCATTGAGACCCAGTACTTC,CASELGAIETQYF
TRBV4-2,-,-,TRBJ2-3,TGTGCCAGCAGCCTATCCGGGGTTAACACAGATACGCAGTATTTT,CASSLSGVNTDTQYF
TRBV28,-,-,TRBJ1-4,TGTGCCAGCAGTTTATACAGGAATGAAAAACTGTTTTTT,CASSLYRNEKLFF
TRBV19,-,-,TRBJ1-5,TGTGCCAGTAGTAGATCGCCTGGGGGGAGCAATCAGCCCCAGCATTTT,CASSRSPGGSNQPQHF
TRBV5-1,-,-,TRBJ1-2,TGCGCCAGCAGCTTCGACAGTTCTGGCTACACCTTC,CASSFDSSGYTF
TRBV30,-,-,TRBJ1-6,TGTGCCTGGAGGTCGCAGGGTTTGAATAATTCACCCCTCCACTTT,CAWRSQGLNNSPLHF